The text below deals with one T cell receptor beta chain. This sample is drawn from a study of blood T cell repertoires in COVID-19. In the study overall: Sample material is recorded as cDNA or gDNA derived from T cells, B-cell-depleted T cells, or PBMCs.

Per the authors' pipeline: Reference gene primers were amplified, and this amplification served to estimate nucleated cell counts. Some clones are missing from TCRdb's copy, which holds only in-frame ones; the method was immunoSEQ multiplex PCR. V and J calls and clone size are those listed in that table; D and trimming were worked out from the DNA. The table shows 70,000 or so clones, with about 88% occurring only once. The CDR3 spans 13 residues. The germline V gene encodes CDR1 LNHDA and CDR2 SQIVND (reference sequence). V was pared by 3 bases and J by 9 bases, with 5 bases of the junction left unmatched.

This TCR was recovered from a human donor in a cohort sampled during active COVID-19. The sequenced sample consisted of peripheral blood. This chain links TRBV19 with TRBJ2-1; 7 nucleotides align to TRBD1. The CDR3 spells CASSIDRASEQFF. The CDR3 nucleotides read TGTGCCAGTAGTATCGACAGGGCGAGTGAGCAGTTCTTC.